The 18 T cell receptor beta chains reported below all come from one sample, sequenced in a study of T-cell reconstitution after alpha-beta-depleted transplantation in children. Preparation of the TCRbeta library was carried out with unique molecular identifiers. One entry per CDR3 protein results from TCRdb running MiXCR on the PCR reads. The table has 150,000 to 250,000 distinct CDR3 sequences, 5% to 6.5% seen once. The sample was PBMCs, taken before TCRalphabeta/CD19-depleted stem cell transplant. These receptors were collected from a girl less than two years old with combined immunodeficiency, due to receive a stem cell transplant.

This clonotype was seen many times. The rearrangement links TRBV4-2 to TRBJ2-7, with TRBD1 as a possible D gene (6 bases). Between the trimmed V and J ends, which lost 0 bases and 3 bases, there was a span of 9 bases. CDR1 LGHNA and CDR2 YNFKEQ come from the germline V gene. The CDR3 length is 14 residues. For the CDR3, the DNA is TGTGCCAGCAGCCAAGATGGGACAAACTACGAGCAGTACTTC. This codes for CASSQDGTNYEQYF.

In its sample, this clonotype was seen many times. J is TRBJ2-7 and V is TRBV28; TRBD2 might be the D (5 bases). Deletions cut 0 bases from V and 2 bases from J, with 11 bases between. Germline V gene sequence: CDR1 MDHEN, CDR2 SYDVKM. The CDR3 covers 15 residues. For the CDR3, the DNA is TGTGCCAGCAGTTTATGGGAGGCCCCCGCCTACGAGCAGTACTTC. Translating it yields CASSLWEAPAYEQYF.

At least ten counts were recorded for this clonotype. This CDR3 is CASSQVTLASGTGDTQYF. CDR3 in DNA: TGTGCCAGCAGCCAAGTAACTCTGGCTAGCGGGACGGGGGATACGCAGTATTTT. The chain employs TRBV3-1 and TRBJ2-3; 9 bases fit TRBD2. CDR3 length equals 18 residues. The V gene end was trimmed by 1 base and the J gene end by 6 bases; junction bases not matched to a gene: 14. From germline, CDR1 is LGHDT and CDR2 YNNKEL (reference sequence).

This chain uses TRBV4-3 with TRBJ2-1; TRBD2 matches at 7 bases. The CDR3 consists of 18 residues. CDR1 and CDR2 (germline): LGHNA, YSLEER. J gave up 3 bases and V 0 bases, and 11 bases lay outside the gene matches. The CDR3 bases are TGCGCCAGCAGCCAAGATCCCCCCGCTAGCGGCAACTACAATGAGCAGTTCTTC. Translating it yields CASSQDPPASGNYNEQFF.

CDR3 coding DNA: TGTGCCACCAGTGATTTCCCACCCGGGAGCGGGGAGCTGTTTTTT. Translating it yields CATSDFPPGSGELFF. The chain uses TRBV24-1 and TRBJ2-2; a weak D match, TRBD2 (6 bases). Germline CDR1 KGHDR, CDR2 SFDVKD. This CDR3 spans 15 amino acids. The germline V and J ends were trimmed by 1 base and 7 bases, with 12 bases remaining between them.

The sample holds many counts of this clonotype. This chain joins TRBV20-1 and TRBJ2-3; TRBD2 matches 10 bases. The CDR3 totals 16 residues. J was trimmed by 2 bases and V by 6 bases; bases with no gene match: 11. In germline, CDR1 is DFQATT, CDR2 SNEGSKA (reference sequence). The CDR3 DNA is TGCAGTGCCCCGATAGCGGGGGGTCTTTCCACAGATACGCAGTATTTT. Amino acid sequence: CSAPIAGGLSTDTQYF.

Ten or more counts support this clonotype. The V call is TRBV9, the J call TRBJ2-2; 10 bases fit TRBD2. Germline CDR1 is SGDLS and CDR2 is YYNGEE. Unmatched junction bases numbered 4, after V lost 3 bases and J lost 5 bases. The CDR3 has 15 residues. CDR3 in amino acids: CASSASGRGTGELFF. Here the CDR3 DNA reads TGTGCCAGCAGCGCGAGCGGGAGGGGGACCGGGGAGCTGTTTTTT.

Ten or more counts support this clonotype. The V call is TRBV5-1, the J call TRBJ2-3; 10 bases agree with TRBD1. V gave up 7 bases and J gave up 4 bases; unmatched junction bases: 3. Germline V gene data show CDR1 as SGHRS and CDR2 as YFSETQ. The CDR3 sequence is 13 residues long. The CDR3 region has the DNA TGCGCCAGCCGCGGACAGGGGGCAGATACGCAGTATTTT. Protein product: CASRGQGADTQYF.

This clonotype was found once. Just one base apart from a much larger clone, this may be a read error. This chain joins TRBV20-1 and TRBJ2-1, with 7 bases fitting TRBD2. Germline CDR1 and CDR2: DFQATT and SNEGSKA (reference sequence). This CDR3 has 18 residues. With 5 bases clipped from V and 1 base from J, the junction kept 17 bases outside the gene matches. The CDR3 sequence: CSAPAGLSGEKSYNEQFF. In DNA, the CDR3 is TGCAGTGCTCCCGCGGGACTATCGGGAGAAAAGTCCTACAATGAGCAGTTCTTC.

Note on this clonotype: A much larger clone differs by one base, so this may be a read error. The V call is TRBV28, the J call TRBJ2-7, with 7 positions matching TRBD1. Germline assignment: CDR1 MDHEN and CDR2 SYDVKM. The CDR3 runs to 15 residues. As DNA, the CDR3 is TGTGCCAGCAAGGGACAGCCCTGGGATGGGAACGAGCAGCACTTC. Its protein is CASKGQPWDGNEQHF.

V is TRBV5-6 and J is TRBJ2-7; TRBD1 or TRBD2 may be the D gene (6 bases each). The CDR3 sequence is 15 residues long. From germline, CDR1 is SGHDT and CDR2 YYEEEE. V was trimmed by 3 bases and J by 3 bases, leaving 16 bases between them. The CDR3 is CASSSEGGSYYEQYF. The CDR3 DNA follows: TGTGCCAGCAGCTCCGAGGGGGGTAGTTACTACGAGCAGTACTTC. The whole variable domain, filled in from reference TRBV5-6 and TRBJ2-7, reads DAGVTQSPTHLIKTRGQQVTLRCSPKSGHDTVSWYQQALGQGPQFIFQYYEEEERQRGNFPDRFSGHQFPNYSSELNVNALLLGDSALYLCASSSEGGSYYEQYFGPGTRLTVT.

This clonotype came up many times. DNA for the CDR3: TGTGCCAGCAGTTTAGTCGGGGGGGTATGGGGTGAGCAGTTCTTC. It encodes CASSLVGGVWGEQFF. The chain is built from TRBV12-3 or TRBV12-4 and TRBJ2-1; 8 bases match TRBD2. V lost 1 base and J lost 9; bases outside the gene matches: 8. The CDR3 spans 15 residues.

There are many counts of this clonotype. V is TRBV7-3 and J is TRBJ1-1, with TRBD1 as a possible D gene (6 bases). The germline V gene has CDR1 SGHTA and CDR2 FQGTGA. Trimming shortened V by 5 bases and J by 9 bases, and 19 bases separated the two germline ends. The CDR3 runs 14 residues. In DNA form, the CDR3 reads TGTGCCAGCAGCCCCTTGGGGGGCCAGGGGAAAGCTTTCTTT. Translated: CASSPLGGQGKAFF.

V and J are TRBV12-3 or TRBV12-4 and TRBJ2-1; D remains unclear. Trimming removed 5 bases at V and 3 bases at J, with 20 bases between. The CDR3 has 17 residues. The CDR3 DNA reads TGTGCCAGCAGTCTCCCCAACGACTGGTACGGCTACAATGAGCAGTTCTTC. Its protein product is CASSLPNDWYGYNEQFF.

This clonotype has a count of ten or more. The junction departs from the called germline gene at one end, perhaps through a read error. The chain carries TRBV27 and TRBJ1-5, with TRBD1 identical over 8 bases. In germline, CDR1 is MNHEY, CDR2 SMNVEV (reference sequence). The CDR3 extends over 14 amino acids. The DNA for the CDR3 is TGTGCCAGCAGTCCACCAGGGGGCAACCAGCCCCAGCATTTT. It encodes CASSPPGGNQPQHF.

The table lists this clonotype with many counts. This chain links TRBV12-3 or TRBV12-4 with TRBJ2-1; 7 bases agree with TRBD1. J lost 8 bases, V lost 2 bases, and 3 bases had no gene match. CDR3 length: 13 residues. The CDR3 region is CASSLSGTDEQFF. In nucleotides, the CDR3 is TGTGCCAGCAGTTTATCGGGGACAGATGAGCAGTTCTTC.

There are many counts of this clonotype. The V call is TRBV27, the J call TRBJ1-2; 12 nucleotides agree with TRBD1. The CDR3 extends over 14 amino acids. Trimming cost V 5 bases and J 6 bases; bases outside gene matches: 4. The germline V gene encodes CDR1 MNHEY and CDR2 SMNVEV (reference sequence). CDR3 sequence: CASSVGQGADGYTF. As DNA, the CDR3 is TGTGCCAGCAGTGTGGGACAGGGGGCGGATGGCTACACCTTC.

This clonotype showed up just a few times. The chain joins TRBV12-3 or TRBV12-4 to TRBJ2-3; 7 positions agree with TRBD1. Trimming removed 5 bases from V and 1 base from J; junction bases left unmatched: 6. The CDR3 loop spans 15 amino acids. DNA for the CDR3: TGTGCCAGCAGTCCCGGGGACAGCCGCACAGATACGCAGTATTTT. Its protein product is CASSPGDSRTDTQYF.